This T cell receptor (beta chain) was found in a study of cytomegalovirus exposure and HLA in healthy donors. Study findings and constraints: Earlier analysis yielded a pattern in which most TCR beta V segments were productive about 87% or about 30% of the time. Rarity characterized most TCR sequences, yet some public TCRs appeared in many donors.

This CDR3 has 16 residues. CDR1 is SEHNR, CDR2 FQNEAQ, per germline (reference sequence). The V segment lost 5 bases and the J segment 6 bases; nucleotides outside the gene matches: 11. Primers included in the PCR were 60 Vbeta and 13 Jbeta primers. Assay: immunoSEQ multiplex PCR; the TCRdb copy retains only in-frame clones and omits some. The repertoire holds 95,000 to 110,000 clones, with approximately 79% as singletons. To note about this clone: The antigen is unknown.

Source material: PBMCs. This rearrangement joins TRBV7-9 to TRBJ2-3, with 10 bases lining up with TRBD2. The TCR sequence derives from a young man in good health and CMV-seronegative. CDR3 coding DNA: TGTGCCAGCAGCCCTCTGGGACTAGCGAGAGGGGATACGCAGTATTTT. Its translation is CASSPLGLARGDTQYF.